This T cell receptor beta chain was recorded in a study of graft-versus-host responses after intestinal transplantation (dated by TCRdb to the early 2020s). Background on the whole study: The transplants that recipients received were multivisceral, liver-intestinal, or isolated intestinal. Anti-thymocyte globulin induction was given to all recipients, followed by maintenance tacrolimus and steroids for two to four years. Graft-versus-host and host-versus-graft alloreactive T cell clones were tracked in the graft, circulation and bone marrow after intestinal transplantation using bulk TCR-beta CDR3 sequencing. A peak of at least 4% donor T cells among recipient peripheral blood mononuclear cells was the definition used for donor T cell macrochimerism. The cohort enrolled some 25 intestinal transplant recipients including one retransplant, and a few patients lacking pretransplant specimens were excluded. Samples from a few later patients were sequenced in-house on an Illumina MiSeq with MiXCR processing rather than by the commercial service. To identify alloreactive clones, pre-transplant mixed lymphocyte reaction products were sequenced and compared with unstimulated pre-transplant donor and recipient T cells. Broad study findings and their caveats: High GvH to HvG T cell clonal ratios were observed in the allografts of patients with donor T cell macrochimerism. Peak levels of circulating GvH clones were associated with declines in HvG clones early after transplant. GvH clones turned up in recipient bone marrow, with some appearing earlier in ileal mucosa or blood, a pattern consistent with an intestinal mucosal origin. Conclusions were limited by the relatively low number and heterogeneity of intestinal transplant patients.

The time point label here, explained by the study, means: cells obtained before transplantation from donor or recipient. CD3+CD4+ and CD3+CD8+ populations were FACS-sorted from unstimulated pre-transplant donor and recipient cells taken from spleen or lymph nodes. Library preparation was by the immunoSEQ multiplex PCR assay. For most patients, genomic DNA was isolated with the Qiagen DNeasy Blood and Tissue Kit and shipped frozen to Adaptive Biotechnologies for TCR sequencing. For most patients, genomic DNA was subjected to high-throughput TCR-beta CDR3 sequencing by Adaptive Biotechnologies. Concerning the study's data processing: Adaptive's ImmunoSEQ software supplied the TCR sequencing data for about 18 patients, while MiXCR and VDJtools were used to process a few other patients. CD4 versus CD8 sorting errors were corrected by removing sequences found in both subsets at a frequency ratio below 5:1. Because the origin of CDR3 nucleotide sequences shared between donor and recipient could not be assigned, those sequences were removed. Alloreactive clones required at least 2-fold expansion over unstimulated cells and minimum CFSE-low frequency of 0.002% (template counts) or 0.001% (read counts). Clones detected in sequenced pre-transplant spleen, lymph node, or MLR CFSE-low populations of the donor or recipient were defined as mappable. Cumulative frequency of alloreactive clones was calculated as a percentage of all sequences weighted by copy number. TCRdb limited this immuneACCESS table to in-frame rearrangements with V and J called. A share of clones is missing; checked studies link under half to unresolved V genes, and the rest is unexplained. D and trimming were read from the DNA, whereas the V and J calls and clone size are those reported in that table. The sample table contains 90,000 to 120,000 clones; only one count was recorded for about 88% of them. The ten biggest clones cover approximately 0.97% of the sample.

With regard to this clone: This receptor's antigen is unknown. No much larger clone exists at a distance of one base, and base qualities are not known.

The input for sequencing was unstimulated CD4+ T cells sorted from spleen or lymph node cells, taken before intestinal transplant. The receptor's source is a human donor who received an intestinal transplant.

The base sequence is TGCGCCAGCAGCCAACCCCGGGACAGGGGGAATGGCTACACCTTC. The translation is CASSQPRDRGNGYTF. The receptor chain draws on TRBV4-1 and TRBJ1-2; 11 bases in between match TRBD1. The germline V and J ends show losses of 2 bases and 6 bases respectively, and no gene match explains 5 bases of the junction. The CDR3 numbers 15 residues from cysteine through phenylalanine. Kept here is only the CDR3 DNA, which spans 45 bases and is read in frame from base 1. Taken from the germline V gene, the CDR1 and CDR2 loops are MGHRA and YSYEKL.